The 14 T cell receptor beta chains reported below all come from one sample, sequenced in a study of T cell responses to AZD1222 COVID-19 vaccine. Produced via immunoSEQ multiplex PCR; TCRdb's table is partial and in-frame only. The sample has some 64,000 clones; 75% to 95% are singletons. This specimen consisted of peripheral blood, obtained 28 days after the second dose of the MenACWY control vaccine. These receptors were collected from an adult who received the MenACWY meningococcal vaccine as a control.

The V and J genes are TRBV28 and TRBJ1-4, with D perhaps matching TRBD1 (6 bases). CDR3 length: 13 amino acids. Germline values: CDR1 MDHEN, CDR2 SYDVKM. Trimming took 6 bases from V and 8 from J, leaving 13 bases between them. CDR3 sequence: CASRFGTSEKLFF. Here the CDR3 DNA reads TGTGCCAGCAGATTCGGGACATCCGAAAAACTGTTTTTT.

Concerning this clone itself: Other DNA sequences from this sample encode an identical CDR3 as well. This sequence joins TRBV11-2 and TRBJ1-2, with a weak D call TRBD1 (6 bases). The germline V and J ends were trimmed by 7 bases and 0 bases, with 6 bases remaining between them. Per the germline V gene, CDR1 is SGHAT and CDR2 is FQNNGV. The CDR3 loop spans 12 amino acids. The CDR3 protein is CASKGANYGYTF. Written as DNA, the CDR3 is TGTGCCAGCAAGGGGGCTAACTATGGCTACACCTTC.

The genes are TRBV4-1 and TRBJ2-2; a weak D match, TRBD1 (6 bases). Germline V gene lookup returns CDR1 MGHRA and CDR2 YSYEKL. The CDR3 is 13 residues long. The V gene lost 8 bases and the J gene lost 6 bases, with 13 bases spanning the gap. CDR3 region: CASGPKGAGELFF. CDR3 bases: TGCGCCAGCGGTCCAAAGGGGGCCGGGGAGCTGTTTTTT.

V and J are TRBV13 and TRBJ2-7; perhaps TRBD1 as D (5 bases). This CDR3 is 14 amino acids long. V lost 4 bases and J lost 1, with 11 bases in between. Germline CDR1 PRHDT, CDR2 FYEKMQ (reference sequence). CDR3 DNA: TGTGCCAGCAGCTCAGGCCAGGGATCCTACGAGCAGTACTTC. This encodes CASSSGQGSYEQYF.

The V and J genes are TRBV11-2 and TRBJ1-4; no firm D call. The CDR3 covers 14 residues. The germline V and J ends were trimmed by 6 bases and 6 bases, with 14 bases remaining between them. CDR1 and CDR2 from the germline V gene are SGHAT and FQNNGV. The CDR3 DNA reads as TGTGCCAGCAGGGGGATCGGGCTTGATGAAAAACTGTTTTTT. This codes for CASRGIGLDEKLFF.

This chain connects TRBV5-4 to TRBJ1-1, with 8 positions matching TRBD1. The germline V gene has CDR1 SGHNT and CDR2 YYREEE (reference sequence). The J segment lost 1 base and the V segment lost 5 bases, leaving 1 base of the junction unmatched. The CDR3 contains 13 residues. The CDR3 region is CASRGQENTEAFF. For the CDR3, the DNA is TGTGCCAGCAGGGGACAGGAGAACACTGAAGCTTTCTTT.

This rearrangement joins TRBV6-5 to TRBJ2-6; D not certain. Germline lookup yields CDR1 MNHEY and CDR2 SVGAGI. V lost 0 bases, J lost 10 bases, and 13 bases lay in between. CDR3 length equals 15 residues. DNA for the CDR3: TGTGCCAGCAGTTACTCGACCTACCTCCAAAACGTCCTGACTTTC. This codes for CASSYSTYLQNVLTF.

CDR3 sequence (DNA): TGTGCCAGCTCACTAGCGGAACGGGAGACCCAGTACTTC. Residues: CASSLAERETQYF. The chain uses TRBV18 and TRBJ2-5, with D perhaps matching TRBD2 (6 bases). This CDR3 contains 13 residues. Germline V CDR1 and CDR2: KGHSH, LQKENI. V lost 4 bases to trimming and J lost 5 bases, with 11 bases between them.

This clone was picked up a small number of times. The chain recombines TRBV11-2 with TRBJ1-2; tentatively, D is TRBD1 (6 bases). Germline V lookup: CDR1 SGHAT, CDR2 FQNNGV. The CDR3 covers 13 residues. With 11 bases removed from V and 4 bases from J, the gap between germline ends came to 17 bases. The CDR3 DNA sequence: TGTGCCTGCTCTCGGGGGCCTCTCTATGGCTACACCTTC. Translating it yields CACSRGPLYGYTF.

The chain carries TRBV5-5 and TRBJ2-7; 9 bases fit TRBD1. CDR3 length: 16 amino acids. The J segment lost 1 base and the V segment lost 1 base, leaving 6 bases of the junction unmatched. CDR1 SGHKS and CDR2 YYEKEE come from the germline V gene (reference sequence). CDR3 nucleotides: TGTGCCAGCAGCTTGTATCCAGGACAGGGGTCCTACGAGCAGTACTTC. Protein: CASSLYPGQGSYEQYF.

This rearrangement joins TRBV14 to TRBJ2-1; no reliable D call. Trimming cost V 1 base and J 7 bases, with 2 bases left between them. The CDR3 is 11 residues long. Per the germline V gene, CDR1 is SGHDN and CDR2 is FVKESK. This CDR3 is CASSQGNEQFF. CDR3 sequence (DNA): TGTGCCAGCAGCCAAGGGAATGAGCAGTTCTTC. The variable domain in full, completed from reference TRBV14 and TRBJ2-1, reads EAGVTQFPSHSVIEKGQTVTLRCDPISGHDNLYWYRRVMGKEIKFLLHFVKESKQDESGMPNNRFLAERTGGTYSTLKVQPAELEDSGVYFCASSQGNEQFFGPGTRLTVL.

V and J are TRBV6-4 and TRBJ2-5; 9 nucleotides match TRBD2. Trimming at V came to 6 bases and at J to 3 bases, leaving 2 bases not matched to a gene. CDR1 and CDR2 from the germline V gene are MRHNA and SNTAGT. The CDR3 loop spans 13 amino acids. This CDR3 reads CASSRLAEETQYF. As DNA, the CDR3 is TGTGCCAGCAGCCGACTAGCGGAAGAGACCCAGTACTTC.

The genes are TRBV30 and TRBJ2-7; D is unclear. The CDR3 covers 14 residues. Trimming took off 1 base at V and 0 bases at J, with 10 bases between the two ends. Per germline, CDR1 GTSNPN and CDR2 SVGIG (reference sequence). The CDR3 DNA reads TGTGCCTGGAGTGCGGACCCCAGCTCCTACGAGCAGTACTTC. Encoded protein: CAWSADPSSYEQYF.

This clone has a single count. This sequence joins TRBV6-5 and TRBJ2-6; D perhaps matches TRBD1 (6 bases). V was trimmed by 5 bases and J by 12 bases, leaving 20 bases between them. The CDR3 is 15 residues long. Looked up from germline, CDR1 is MNHEY and CDR2 is SVGAGI. Here the CDR3 DNA reads TGTGCCAGCAGTCTACAGGGCGCGCTGGCTAGCGTCCTGACTTTC. Protein sequence: CASSLQGALASVLTF.